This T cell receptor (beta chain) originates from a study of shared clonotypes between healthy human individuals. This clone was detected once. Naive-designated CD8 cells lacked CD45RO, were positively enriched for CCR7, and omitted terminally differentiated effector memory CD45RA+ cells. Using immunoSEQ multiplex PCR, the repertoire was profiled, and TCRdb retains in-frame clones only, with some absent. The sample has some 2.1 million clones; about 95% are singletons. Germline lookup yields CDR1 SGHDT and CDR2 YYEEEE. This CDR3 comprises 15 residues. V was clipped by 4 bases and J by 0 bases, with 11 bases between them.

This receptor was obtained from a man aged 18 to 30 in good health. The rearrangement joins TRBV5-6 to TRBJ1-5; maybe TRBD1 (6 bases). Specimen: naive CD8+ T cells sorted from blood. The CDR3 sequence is CASSQGTASNQPQHF. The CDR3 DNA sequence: TGTGCCAGCAGCCAGGGGACGGCTAGCAATCAGCCCCAGCATTTT.